This record concerns one TCR beta chain sequence. CDR1 and CDR2 from the germline V gene are SQVTM and ANQGSEA. Trimming at V came to 7 bases and at J to 2 bases, leaving 4 bases not matched to a gene. This CDR3 has 15 amino acids. The data were taken from a study of T cell changes during pregnancy in multiple sclerosis. Produced via immunoSEQ multiplex PCR; TCRdb's table is partial and in-frame only. The sample lists roughly 80,000 clones; 92% were seen once. The clonotype was recovered from a female donor with multiple sclerosis, enrolled in a pregnancy study. The V and J genes are TRBV29-1 and TRBJ2-3, with 15 bases lining up with TRBD2. The material was peripheral blood, obtained before pregnancy. The CDR3 loop is CSARTSGGATDTQYF. CDR3 DNA: TGCAGCGCCAGGACTAGCGGGGGGGCCACAGATACGCAGTATTTT.